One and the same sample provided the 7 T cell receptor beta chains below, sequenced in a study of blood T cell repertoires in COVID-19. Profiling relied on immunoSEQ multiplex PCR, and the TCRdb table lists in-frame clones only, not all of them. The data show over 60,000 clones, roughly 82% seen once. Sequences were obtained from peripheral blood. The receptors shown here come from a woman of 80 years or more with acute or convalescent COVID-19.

The CDR3 protein is CASSETANYGYTF. CDR3 DNA: TGTGCCAGCAGTGAAACAGCTAACTATGGCTACACCTTC. V and J are TRBV12-3 or TRBV12-4 and TRBJ1-2; no firm D call. V lost 5 bases, J lost 0 bases, and 7 bases lay in between. The CDR3 extends over 13 amino acids.

The CDR3 sequence: CASSIGQGAVGGGYTF. CDR3 in DNA: TGTGCCAGTAGTATCGGACAGGGGGCCGTAGGCGGTGGCTACACCTTC. The rearrangement joins TRBV19 to TRBJ1-2; 11 bases fit TRBD1. After removal of 3 bases from V and 7 bases from J, the junction contained 10 bases not matched to a gene. The CDR3 runs 16 residues. CDR1 is LNHDA and CDR2 is SQIVND in the germline V gene (reference sequence).

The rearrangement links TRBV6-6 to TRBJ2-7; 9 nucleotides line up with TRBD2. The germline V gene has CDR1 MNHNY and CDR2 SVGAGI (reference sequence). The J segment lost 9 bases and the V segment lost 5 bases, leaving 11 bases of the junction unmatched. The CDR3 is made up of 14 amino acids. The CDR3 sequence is CASSGSGSSLGQYF. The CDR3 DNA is TGTGCCAGCAGTGGTAGCGGGAGTAGTTTGGGGCAGTACTTC.

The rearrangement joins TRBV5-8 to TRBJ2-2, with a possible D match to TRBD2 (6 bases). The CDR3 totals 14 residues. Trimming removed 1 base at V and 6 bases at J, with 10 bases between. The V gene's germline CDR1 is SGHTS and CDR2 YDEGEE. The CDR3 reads CASSLWRGSGELFF. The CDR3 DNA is TGTGCCAGCAGCTTGTGGAGGGGTTCCGGGGAGCTGTTTTTT.

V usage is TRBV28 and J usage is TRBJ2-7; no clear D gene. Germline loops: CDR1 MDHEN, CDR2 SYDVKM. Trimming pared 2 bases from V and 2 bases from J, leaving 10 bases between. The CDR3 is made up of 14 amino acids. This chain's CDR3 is CASSLRPGTYEQYF. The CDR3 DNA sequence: TGTGCCAGCAGTTTACGTCCAGGAACCTACGAGCAGTACTTC.

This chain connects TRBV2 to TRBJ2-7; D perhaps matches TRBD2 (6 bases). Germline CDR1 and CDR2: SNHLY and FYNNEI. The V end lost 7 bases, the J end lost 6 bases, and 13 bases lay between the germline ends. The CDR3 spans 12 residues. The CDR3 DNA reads TGTGCCAGCAACAGCGGGCTGGGCGAGCAGTACTTC. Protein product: CASNSGLGEQYF.

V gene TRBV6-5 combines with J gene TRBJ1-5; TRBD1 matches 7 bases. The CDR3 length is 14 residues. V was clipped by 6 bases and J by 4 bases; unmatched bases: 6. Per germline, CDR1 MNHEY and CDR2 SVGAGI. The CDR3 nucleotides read TGTGCCAGCAGGTATTCAGGGGGTAATCAGCCCCAGCATTTT. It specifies CASRYSGGNQPQHF.